One TCR beta chain is described in this entry. Its antigen remains unidentified. This specimen belongs to a study of human T cells and chemical hapten exposure. Overall study: Small discrepancies in pooled library volume mainly accounted for the varying TCR yields per sample. Whole-study results and caveats: Sensitizing to DPC left TCRs with a frequency above 1 in 1000 unaltered.

Time point denoted: healthy volunteer bleed at 6 weeks. Whole blood, unfractionated, served as the material for total RNA extraction. Within the library, unique molecular identifiers were attached to each individual cDNA molecule. A single record per CDR3 protein comes from TCRdb applying MiXCR to the RACE reads. Here the sample spans approximately 84,000 distinct CDR3 sequences, around 8.7% being singletons. This sequence was found in a male donor in good health. Some clones in this sample may be carry-over from other donors' samples. The sample was whole blood.

The CDR3 is CASSTRTSGTYNEQFF. The DNA for the CDR3 is TGTGCCAGCAGCACCAGGACTAGCGGGACCTACAATGAGCAGTTCTTC. The chain is built from TRBV7-2 and TRBJ2-1; 12 bases match TRBD2. The CDR3 is 16 amino acids. Germline lookup yields CDR1 SGHTA and CDR2 FQGNSA. V shed 5 bases, J shed 2 bases, and the junction held 4 bases outside the gene matches.